This T cell receptor beta chain originates from a study of OX40 agonist ivuxolimab in advanced cancers. As for the study in general: Every 2 weeks, patients got intravenous ivuxolimab at one of six dose levels (0.01-10 mg/kg). General study findings and limits: At 0.1-3.0 mg/kg, partial responders had clonal expansion among the lowest observed. Researchers did not establish what antigens the expanded peripheral T cells target.

Turning to this clone: Its target is not known.

The repertoire was sequenced with immunoSEQ multiplex PCR; TCRdb's copy has only in-frame clones and lacks some. The table includes 50,000 to 60,000 clones, about four fifths detected once. The CDR3 loop spans 14 amino acids. The V end lost 8 bases, the J end lost 7 bases, and 18 bases lay between the germline ends. Germline CDR1 is MDHEN and CDR2 is SYDVKM. The clonotype comes from an adult with an advanced solid tumor such as melanoma, head and neck, liver or kidney cancer. This material consisted of CD4+ or CD8+ T cells sorted from blood, taken in a trial of the OX40 agonist ivuxolimab. The rearrangement joins TRBV28 to TRBJ1-5; D call uncertain. The CDR3 reads CASREGNGGQPQHF. Here the CDR3 DNA reads TGTGCCAGCCGCGAGGGAAACGGTGGCCAGCCCCAGCATTTT.